This is a list of T cell receptor beta chains from one sample in a study of blood T cell repertoires in COVID-19. TCRdb's table, derived via immunoSEQ multiplex PCR, lists solely in-frame clones and lacks some. The data contain under 100,000 clones, around 86% of them singletons. The sequenced material came from peripheral blood. These TCRs come from a man between 35 and 55 years old with acute or convalescent COVID-19. CDR3s leave out the opening cysteine and the closing phenylalanine or tryptophan. D genes are given only for firm matches.

d_call: TRBD2
v_call: TRBV7-2
j_call: TRBJ2-1
cdr3_aa: ASSLVSGGSYNEQF

d_call: TRBD1
v_call: TRBV12-5
j_call: TRBJ2-1
cdr3_aa: ASGLNTGGSYNEQF

d_call: TRBD1
v_call: TRBV15
j_call: TRBJ1-2
cdr3_aa: ATSRDAGGAFFGYT

d_call: NA
v_call: TRBV9
j_call: TRBJ1-1
cdr3_aa: ASSRDIRMNTEAF

d_call: NA
v_call: TRBV6-5
j_call: TRBJ1-2
cdr3_aa: VARGGNYGYT

d_call: TRBD1
v_call: TRBV7-9
j_call: TRBJ1-1
cdr3_aa: ASSRAGTAEAEAF

d_call: NA
v_call: TRBV12-3/TRBV12-4
j_call: TRBJ2-3
cdr3_aa: ASSLGTDTQY

d_call: TRBD1
v_call: TRBV4-2
j_call: TRBJ2-5
cdr3_aa: ASSQVKPGQAQETQY

d_call: TRBD2
v_call: TRBV7-2
j_call: TRBJ2-1
cdr3_aa: ASSLSGGTYNEQF

d_call: NA
v_call: TRBV19
j_call: TRBJ1-4
cdr3_aa: ASSIGGPGEKLF

d_call: NA
v_call: TRBV6-5
j_call: TRBJ1-6
cdr3_aa: ASAQGYNSPLH

d_call: NA
v_call: TRBV6-5
j_call: TRBJ1-1
cdr3_aa: ASSSPRKMNTEAF

d_call: TRBD2
v_call: TRBV6-5
j_call: TRBJ2-5
cdr3_aa: ASSPGTRPETQY

d_call: TRBD1
v_call: TRBV12-3/TRBV12-4
j_call: TRBJ2-2
cdr3_aa: ASGDRGVGELF

d_call: NA
v_call: TRBV30
j_call: TRBJ2-6
cdr3_aa: AWRWRGPHLSGANVLT

d_call: TRBD2
v_call: TRBV9
j_call: TRBJ2-5
cdr3_aa: ASSVEMSAGGPGTQY

d_call: TRBD2
v_call: TRBV6-2/TRBV6-3
j_call: TRBJ2-3
cdr3_aa: ASSDRRGGISTDTQY

d_call: NA
v_call: TRBV3-1/TRBV3-2
j_call: TRBJ2-1
cdr3_aa: ASSQDLSSQQF

d_call: TRBD2
v_call: TRBV7-2
j_call: TRBJ2-5
cdr3_aa: ASSLRGGAETQY

d_call: TRBD1
v_call: TRBV9
j_call: TRBJ1-1
cdr3_aa: ASSGRDSMNTEAF

d_call: TRBD1
v_call: TRBV10-1
j_call: TRBJ1-1
cdr3_aa: ASSPHRTGGFAEAF

d_call: TRBD2
v_call: TRBV11-3
j_call: TRBJ2-1
cdr3_aa: ASSLLTSGRSEQF

d_call: TRBD1
v_call: TRBV27
j_call: TRBJ1-4
cdr3_aa: ASRPNRGGNEKLF

d_call: TRBD2
v_call: TRBV5-1
j_call: TRBJ2-1
cdr3_aa: ASSPTSGRTVEQF

d_call: NA
v_call: TRBV18
j_call: TRBJ1-3
cdr3_aa: ASSPSAATISGNTIY

d_call: TRBD2
v_call: TRBV4-3
j_call: TRBJ2-2
cdr3_aa: ASSPGLAGGSNTGELF

d_call: TRBD1
v_call: TRBV4-1
j_call: TRBJ2-7
cdr3_aa: ASSRDRAYEQY